This T cell receptor beta chain was recovered during a study of blood T cell repertoires in COVID-19. Study-wide context: Italy, Spain and the United States were the sources of the convalescent and acute COVID-19 samples.

CDR3 size: 15 residues. Looked up from germline, CDR1 is MNHNY and CDR2 is SVGAGI (reference sequence). V lost 5 bases and J lost 0, with 11 bases in between. TCRdb keeps only in-frame clones here, not all; method: immunoSEQ multiplex PCR. The sample has under 250,000 clones, about 82% seen once; the top ten hold 5% to 6.5%. The source is a man aged 45-60 years with COVID-19, enrolled during active disease. The V call is TRBV6-6, the J call TRBJ1-3; D unresolved. Sequencing used peripheral blood. CDR3 sequence (DNA): TGTGCCAGCAGTCCGGACGGACTCTCTGGAAACACCATATATTTT. It codes for CASSPDGLSGNTIYF.